This TCR beta chain comes out of a study of blood T cell repertoires in COVID-19. TCRdb keeps only in-frame clones here, not all; method: immunoSEQ multiplex PCR. The sample has under 250,000 clones; about 87% are singletons. The germline gives CDR1 SGHRS, CDR2 YFSETQ. The CDR3 has 14 amino acids. The V and J ends lost 5 bases and 4 bases respectively, with 14 bases between them. The TCR was taken from a woman in her thirties with acute COVID-19. The sample was PBMCs or T cells enriched from blood (not recorded which). The rearrangement uses TRBV5-1 and TRBJ2-3, with D possibly TRBD1 on 7 matching bases. CDR3 region: CASSGGGGADTQYF. In DNA form, the CDR3 reads TGCGCCAGCAGTGGAGGGGGCGGGGCAGATACGCAGTATTTT. Full variable domain (outside the CDR3, taken from reference TRBV5-1 and TRBJ2-3): KAGVTQTPRYLIKTRGQQVTLSCSPISGHRSVSWYQQTPGQGLQFLFEYFSETQRNKGNFPGRFSGRQFSNSRSEMNVSTLELGDSALYLCASSGGGGADTQYFGPGTRLTVL.